This record covers a single T cell receptor beta chain. Its antigen is as yet unknown. This entry is derived from a study of identical twins. General observations from the study: Zero-insertion analyses might be partly confounded by invariant T cells like MAIT and iNKT.

Template switching supplied a universal primer site; unique molecular identifiers were carried on the cDNA. TCRdb re-called the 5' RACE reads through MiXCR, storing one row per CDR3 protein. This table has about 730,000 distinct CDR3 sequences, about 20% appearing once. These data also formed part of another study, on T cells expressing NK-cell markers.

Sample: PBMCs. The receptor's source is a woman aged 18-30 years in good health.

DNA for the CDR3: TGCGCCAGCAGCTTAGGAAGGGAGGGACCTGAAGCTTTCTTT. Translated, it gives CASSLGREGPEAFF. The V and J genes are TRBV5-1 and TRBJ1-1, with TRBD1 as a possible D gene (5 bases). Germline values: CDR1 SGHRS, CDR2 YFSETQ. V was shortened by 2 bases and J by 6 bases, with 14 bases between the two germline ends. The CDR3 contains 14 residues.